This record concerns one TCR beta chain sequence. Patients chosen for sequencing had CD8+CD57+ cells that had expanded, as shown by flow cytometry. As a group, the patients uniformly had severe acquired aplastic anemia. No therapy had been given to the patients at the time of blood sampling. The CDR3 loop spans 15 amino acids. Trimming took off 2 bases at V and 1 base at J, with 12 bases between the two ends. CDR1 MNHEY and CDR2 SMNVEV come from the germline V gene (reference sequence). This sample was included in a study of CD8+CD57+ T cells in acquired aplastic anemia. Study at large: Roughly 3.2 ug was the average amount of DNA from sorted CD4+ and CD8+ cells.

Both TCR beta VDJ combination and CDR3 sequence profiling were carried out. Genomic DNA was the template for this profiling. TCRdb reanalysed the reads using MiXCR and keeps one entry per CDR3 protein. The sample has around 130,000 distinct CDR3 sequences; about 50% are singletons. The sequence was obtained from a human donor with aplastic anemia. Sequencing used sorted CD4+, CD8+, or CD8+CD57+ T cells (not recorded which) from PBMCs. The V and J genes are TRBV27 and TRBJ2-7; D perhaps matches TRBD2 (5 bases). The CDR3 DNA reads as TGTGCCAGCAGTTTAAGAGGGTCCGTATCCTACGAGCAGTACTTC. This sequence encodes CASSLRGSVSYEQYF.